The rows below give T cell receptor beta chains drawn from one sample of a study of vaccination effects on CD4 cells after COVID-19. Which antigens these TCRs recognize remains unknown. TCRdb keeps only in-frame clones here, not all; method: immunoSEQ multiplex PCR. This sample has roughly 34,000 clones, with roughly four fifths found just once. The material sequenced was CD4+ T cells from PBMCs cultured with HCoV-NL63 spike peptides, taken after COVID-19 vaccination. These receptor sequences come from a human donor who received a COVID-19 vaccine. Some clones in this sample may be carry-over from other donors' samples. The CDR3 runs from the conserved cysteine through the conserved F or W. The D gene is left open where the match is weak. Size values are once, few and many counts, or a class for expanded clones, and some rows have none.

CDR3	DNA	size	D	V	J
CASSILAGGPINEQFF	TGTGCCAGCAGCATACTAGCGGGGGGGCCAATAAATGAGCAGTTCTTC	-	TRBD2	TRBV2	TRBJ2-1
CASSPGHPNEKLFF	TGTGCCAGCTCACCTGGACACCCTAATGAAAAACTGTTTTTT	-	-	TRBV18	TRBJ1-4
CASSVELRSEAFF	TGTGCCAGCAGCGTAGAACTGAGGTCTGAAGCTTTCTTT	-	-	TRBV9	TRBJ1-1
CASRRGLAIYNEQFF	TGTGCCAGTCGCAGAGGACTAGCTATTTACAATGAGCAGTTCTTC	-	TRBD2	TRBV19	TRBJ2-1
CASSLGGFGQPQHF	TGTGCCAGCAGCCTCGGGGGGTTCGGGCAGCCCCAGCATTTT	-	-	TRBV11-1	TRBJ1-5
CASGLQGGQPQHF	TGTGCTAGTGGCCTACAGGGAGGTCAGCCCCAGCATTTT	-	-	TRBV12-5	TRBJ1-5
CASSEVYNEQFF	TGTGCCAGCAGTGAAGTCTACAATGAGCAGTTCTTC	-	-	TRBV28	TRBJ2-1
CATRQEDGETQYF	TGTGCCACCAGACAGGAGGATGGGGAGACCCAGTACTTC	-	-	TRBV24-1	TRBJ2-5
CAWSYSGLWNSPLHF	TGTGCCTGGAGCTACTCAGGGCTATGGAATTCACCCCTCCACTTT	few	-	TRBV30	TRBJ1-6
CASSQVSSNTEAFF	TGTGCCAGCAGCCAAGTATCATCGAACACTGAAGCTTTCTTT	-	-	TRBV4-2	TRBJ1-1
CASSFSTGRQETQYF	TGTGCCAGCAGCTTTTCTACAGGGCGACAAGAGACCCAGTACTTC	-	-	TRBV7-2	TRBJ2-5
CASSLLNPPGEGGYTF	TGTGCCAGCAGCCTCCTAAACCCCCCAGGGGAAGGAGGCTACACCTTC	-	-	TRBV4-2	TRBJ1-2
CASSFAGAGAGYTF	TGTGCCAGCAGCTTCGCGGGAGCAGGGGCTGGCTACACCTTC	once	-	TRBV5-8	TRBJ1-2
CASSVRQNTEAFF	TGTGCCAGCAGCGTAAGACAGAACACTGAAGCTTTCTTT	-	-	TRBV7-3	TRBJ1-1
CASSLIPGLEETQYF	TGTGCCAGCTCACTAATTCCGGGACTAGAGGAGACCCAGTACTTC	-	TRBD2	TRBV18	TRBJ2-5
CASSLMGTQETQYF	TGTGCCAGCAGCTTAATGGGGACCCAAGAGACCCAGTACTTC	-	-	TRBV7-9	TRBJ2-5
CASTLRDRGASPLHF	TGTGCCAGCACCCTCAGGGACAGGGGTGCTTCACCCCTCCACTTT	-	TRBD1	TRBV2	TRBJ1-6
CASRPLNIQYF	TGTGCCAGCAGACCTTTAAACATTCAGTACTTC	-	-	TRBV28	TRBJ2-4
CASSLAGWGNQPQHF	TGTGCCAGCAGCTTAGCAGGGTGGGGCAATCAGCCCCAGCATTTT	few	-	TRBV7-2	TRBJ1-5
CSGERISYNEQFF	TGCAGCGGAGAGCGGATATCCTACAATGAGCAGTTCTTC	-	-	TRBV29-1	TRBJ2-1
CAISQGASYGYTF	TGTGCCATTTCACAGGGGGCGAGCTATGGCTACACCTTC	-	TRBD1	TRBV6-5	TRBJ1-2
CASSSTSPYGYTF	TGCGCCAGCAGCTCGACTAGCCCATATGGCTACACCTTC	-	-	TRBV5-1	TRBJ1-2
CASRNGQGARLSYTF	TGTGCCAGCAGAAACGGACAGGGGGCGCGTCTCAGCTACACCTTC	-	TRBD1	TRBV6-5	TRBJ1-2